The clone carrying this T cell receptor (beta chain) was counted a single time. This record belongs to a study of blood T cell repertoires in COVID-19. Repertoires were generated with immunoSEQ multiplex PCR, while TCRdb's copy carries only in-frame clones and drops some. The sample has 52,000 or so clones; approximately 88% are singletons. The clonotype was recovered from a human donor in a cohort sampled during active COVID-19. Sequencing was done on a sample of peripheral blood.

CDR3 sequence reads: CASSILGQGGPGELFF. The DNA for the CDR3 is TGTGCCAGTAGTATACTCGGTCAGGGAGGTCCCGGGGAGCTGTTTTTT. The rearrangement links TRBV19 to TRBJ2-2; TRBD2 might be the D (6 bases). Trimming stripped 2 bases from V and 6 bases from J, with 16 bases between. CDR3 size: 16 residues. Germline assignment: CDR1 LNHDA and CDR2 SQIVND (reference sequence).